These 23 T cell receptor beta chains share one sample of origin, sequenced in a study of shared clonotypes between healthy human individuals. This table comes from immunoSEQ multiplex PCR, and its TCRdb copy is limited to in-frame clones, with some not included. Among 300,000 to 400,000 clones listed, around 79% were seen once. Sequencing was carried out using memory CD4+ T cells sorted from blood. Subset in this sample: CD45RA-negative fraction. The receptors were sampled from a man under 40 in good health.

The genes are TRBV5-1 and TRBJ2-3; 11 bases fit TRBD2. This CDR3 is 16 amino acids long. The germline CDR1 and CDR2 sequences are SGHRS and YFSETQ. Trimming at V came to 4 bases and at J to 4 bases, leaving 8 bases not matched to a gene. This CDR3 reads CASSRTSGSVADTQYF. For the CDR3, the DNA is TGCGCCAGCAGCAGAACTAGCGGGAGTGTGGCAGATACGCAGTATTTT.

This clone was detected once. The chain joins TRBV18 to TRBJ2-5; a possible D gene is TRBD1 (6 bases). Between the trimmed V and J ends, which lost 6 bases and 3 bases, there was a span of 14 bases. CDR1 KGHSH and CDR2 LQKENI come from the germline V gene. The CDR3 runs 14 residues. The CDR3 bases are TGTGCCAGCTCTACCAACCAGGGGAAAGAGACCCAGTACTTC. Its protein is CASSTNQGKETQYF.

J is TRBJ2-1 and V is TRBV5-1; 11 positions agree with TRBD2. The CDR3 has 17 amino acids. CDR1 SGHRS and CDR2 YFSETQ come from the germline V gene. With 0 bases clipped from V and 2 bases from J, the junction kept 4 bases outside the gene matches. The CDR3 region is CASSLGLAGLPYNEQFF. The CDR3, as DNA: TGCGCCAGCAGCTTGGGACTAGCGGGGTTACCCTACAATGAGCAGTTCTTC. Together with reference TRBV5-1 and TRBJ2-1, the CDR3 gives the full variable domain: KAGVTQTPRYLIKTRGQQVTLSCSPISGHRSVSWYQQTPGQGLQFLFEYFSETQRNKGNFPGRFSGRQFSNSRSEMNVSTLELGDSALYLCASSLGLAGLPYNEQFFGPGTRLTVL.

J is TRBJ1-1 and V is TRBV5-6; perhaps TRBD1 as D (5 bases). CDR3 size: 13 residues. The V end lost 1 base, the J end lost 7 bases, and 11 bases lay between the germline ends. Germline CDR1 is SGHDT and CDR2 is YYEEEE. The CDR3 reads CASSLRGPDEAFF. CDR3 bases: TGTGCCAGCAGCTTGAGGGGTCCGGATGAAGCTTTCTTT.

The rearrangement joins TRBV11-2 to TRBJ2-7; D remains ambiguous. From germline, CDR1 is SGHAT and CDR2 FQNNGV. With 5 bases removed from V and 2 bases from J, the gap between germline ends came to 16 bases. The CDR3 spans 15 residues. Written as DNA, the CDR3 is TGTGCCAGCAGCCCGGACCCCGGCATTGCCTACGAGCAGTACTTC. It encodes CASSPDPGIAYEQYF.

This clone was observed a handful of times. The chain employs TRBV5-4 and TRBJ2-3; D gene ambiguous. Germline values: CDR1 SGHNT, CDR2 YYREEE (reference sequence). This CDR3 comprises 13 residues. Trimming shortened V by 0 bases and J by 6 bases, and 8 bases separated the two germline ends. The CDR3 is CASSLAGYDTQYF. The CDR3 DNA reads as TGTGCCAGCAGCTTGGCCGGTTACGATACGCAGTATTTT. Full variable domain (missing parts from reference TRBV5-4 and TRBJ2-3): ETGVTQSPTHLIKTRGQQVTLRCSSQSGHNTVSWYQQALGQGPQFIFQYYREEENGRGNFPPRFSGLQFPNYSSELNVNALELDDSALYLCASSLAGYDTQYFGPGTRLTVL.

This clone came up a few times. CDR3 in DNA: TGTGCCTGGAGTGGAGGGGCAGGGGAGACCCAGTACTTC. It translates to CAWSGGAGETQYF. The chain carries TRBV30 and TRBJ2-5, with D perhaps given as TRBD1 or TRBD2 (5 bases each). The V and J ends lost 1 base and 5 bases respectively, with 11 bases between them. The CDR3 length is 13 residues. CDR1 is GTSNPN, CDR2 SVGIG, per germline (reference sequence).

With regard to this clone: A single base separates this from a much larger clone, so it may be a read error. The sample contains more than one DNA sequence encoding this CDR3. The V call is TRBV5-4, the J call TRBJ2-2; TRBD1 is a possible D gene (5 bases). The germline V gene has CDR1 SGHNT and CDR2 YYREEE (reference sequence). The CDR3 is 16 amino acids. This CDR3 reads CASSLDWGQGPGELFF. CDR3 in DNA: TGTGCCAGTAGCTTGGATTGGGGCCAGGGCCCCGGGGAGCTGTTTTTT.

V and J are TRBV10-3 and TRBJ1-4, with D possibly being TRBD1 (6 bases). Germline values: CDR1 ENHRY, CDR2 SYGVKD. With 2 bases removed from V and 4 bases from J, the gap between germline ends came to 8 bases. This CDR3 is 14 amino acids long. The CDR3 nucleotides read TGTGCCATCAGTGAGGGACAGAATAATGAAAAACTGTTTTTT. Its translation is CAISEGQNNEKLFF.

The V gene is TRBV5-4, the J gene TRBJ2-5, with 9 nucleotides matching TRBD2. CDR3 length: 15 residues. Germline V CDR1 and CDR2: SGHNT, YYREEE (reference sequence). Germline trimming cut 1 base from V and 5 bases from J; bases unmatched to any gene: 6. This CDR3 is CASSLSAGGGETQYF. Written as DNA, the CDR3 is TGTGCCAGCAGCTTGTCCGCGGGAGGGGGTGAGACCCAGTACTTC.

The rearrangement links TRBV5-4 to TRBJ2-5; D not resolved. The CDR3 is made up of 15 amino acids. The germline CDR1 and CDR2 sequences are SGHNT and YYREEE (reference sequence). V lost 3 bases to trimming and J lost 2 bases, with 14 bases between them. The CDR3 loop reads CASSSASGAQETQYF. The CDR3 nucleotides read TGTGCCAGCAGCTCGGCGAGTGGAGCTCAAGAGACCCAGTACTTC.

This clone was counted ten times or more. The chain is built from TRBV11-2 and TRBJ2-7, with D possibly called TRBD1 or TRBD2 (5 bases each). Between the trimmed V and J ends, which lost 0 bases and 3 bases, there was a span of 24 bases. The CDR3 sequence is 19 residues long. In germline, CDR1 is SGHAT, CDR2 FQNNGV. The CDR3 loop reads CASSLEHGTALYPYYEQYF. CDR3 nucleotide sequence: TGTGCCAGCAGCTTAGAACACGGGACCGCTCTATATCCTTACTACGAGCAGTACTTC.

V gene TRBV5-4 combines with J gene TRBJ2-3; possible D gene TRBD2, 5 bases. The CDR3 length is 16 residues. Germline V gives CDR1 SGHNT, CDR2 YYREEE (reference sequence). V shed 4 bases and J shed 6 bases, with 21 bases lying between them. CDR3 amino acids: CASSEQRLADGDTQYF. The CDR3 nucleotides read TGTGCCAGCAGCGAACAGCGGCTAGCAGACGGGGATACGCAGTATTTT.

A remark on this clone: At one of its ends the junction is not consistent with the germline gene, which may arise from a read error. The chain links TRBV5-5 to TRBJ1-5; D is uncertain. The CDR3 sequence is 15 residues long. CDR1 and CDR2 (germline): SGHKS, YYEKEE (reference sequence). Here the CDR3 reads CASSFLGVSTQPQHF. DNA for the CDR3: TGTGCCAGCAGCTTTCTTGGGGTTAGCACTCAGCCCCAGCATTTT.

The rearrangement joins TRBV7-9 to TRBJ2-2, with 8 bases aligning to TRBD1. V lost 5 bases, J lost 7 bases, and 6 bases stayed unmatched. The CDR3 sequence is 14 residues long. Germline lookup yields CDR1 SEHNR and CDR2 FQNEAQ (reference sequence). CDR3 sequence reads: CASSRQGADGELFF. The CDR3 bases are TGTGCCAGCAGCCGTCAGGGGGCGGACGGGGAGCTGTTTTTT.

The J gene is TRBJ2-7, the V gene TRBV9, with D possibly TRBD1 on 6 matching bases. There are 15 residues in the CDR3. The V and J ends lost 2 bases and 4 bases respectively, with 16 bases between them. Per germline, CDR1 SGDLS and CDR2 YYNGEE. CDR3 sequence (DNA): TGTGCCAGCAGCGTTGGGGGCAGGGTACCTTACGAGCAGTACTTC. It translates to CASSVGGRVPYEQYF.

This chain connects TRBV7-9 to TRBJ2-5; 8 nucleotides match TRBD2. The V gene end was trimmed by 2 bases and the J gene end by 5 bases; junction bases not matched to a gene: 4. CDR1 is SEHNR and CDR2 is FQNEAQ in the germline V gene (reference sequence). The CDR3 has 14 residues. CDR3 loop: CASSLSGSWETQYF. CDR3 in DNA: TGTGCCAGCAGCTTAAGCGGGAGTTGGGAGACCCAGTACTTC.

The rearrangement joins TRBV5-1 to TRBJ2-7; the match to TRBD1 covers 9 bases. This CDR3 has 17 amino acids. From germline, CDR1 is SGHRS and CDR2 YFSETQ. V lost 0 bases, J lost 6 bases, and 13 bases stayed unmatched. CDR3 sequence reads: CASSLVADRGLDSEQYF. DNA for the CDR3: TGCGCCAGCAGCTTGGTAGCGGACAGGGGACTTGACAGCGAGCAGTACTTC.

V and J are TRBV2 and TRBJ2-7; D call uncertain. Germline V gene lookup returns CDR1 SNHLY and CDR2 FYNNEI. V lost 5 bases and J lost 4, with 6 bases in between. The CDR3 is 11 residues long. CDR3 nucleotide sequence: TGTGCCAGCAGTTCGTGGTACGAGCAGTACTTC. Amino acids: CASSSWYEQYF.

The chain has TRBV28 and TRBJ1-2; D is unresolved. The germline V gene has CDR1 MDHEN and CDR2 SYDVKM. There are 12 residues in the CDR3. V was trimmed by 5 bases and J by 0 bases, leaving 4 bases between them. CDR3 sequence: CASSTANYGYTF. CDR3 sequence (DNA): TGTGCCAGCAGTACAGCTAACTATGGCTACACCTTC.

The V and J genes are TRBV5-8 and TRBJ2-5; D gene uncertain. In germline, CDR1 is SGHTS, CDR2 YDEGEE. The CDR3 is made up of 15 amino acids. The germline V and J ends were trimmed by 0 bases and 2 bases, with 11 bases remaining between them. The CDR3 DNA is TGTGCCAGCAGCTTGGTTGCCACAAATCAAGAGACCCAGTACTTC. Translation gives CASSLVATNQETQYF.

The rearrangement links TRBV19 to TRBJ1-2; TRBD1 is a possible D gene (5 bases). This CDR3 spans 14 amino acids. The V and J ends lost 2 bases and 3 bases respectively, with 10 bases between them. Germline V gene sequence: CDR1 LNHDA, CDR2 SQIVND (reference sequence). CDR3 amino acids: CASSIHGADYGYTF. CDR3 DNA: TGTGCCAGTAGTATACACGGGGCGGACTATGGCTACACCTTC.

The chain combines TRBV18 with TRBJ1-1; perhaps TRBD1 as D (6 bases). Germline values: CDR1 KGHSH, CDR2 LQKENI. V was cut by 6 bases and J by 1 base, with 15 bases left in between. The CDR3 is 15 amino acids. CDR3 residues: CASSAGASRNTEAFF. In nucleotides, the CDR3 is TGTGCCAGCTCCGCGGGGGCCAGCAGGAACACTGAAGCTTTCTTT.